This T cell receptor beta chain comes out of a study of shared clonotypes between healthy human individuals. As for the study in general: Each donor's CD4 naive and CD4 memory cells filled three plates apiece, CD8 naive two, and CD8 memory one.

Of note for this clone: Its target is not known.

Study-level points and caveats: Sampling covered nothing but blood. Tissue TCR repertoires likely differ from those found in blood.

Naivety among CD8 cells was defined by CD45RO negativity and positive CCR7 selection, thereby excluding terminally differentiated effector memory CD45RA+ cells. V lost 7 bases, J lost 4 bases, and 11 bases stayed unmatched. CDR3 size: 17 residues. Per the germline V gene, CDR1 is MDHEN and CDR2 is SYDVKM. A deep-level run was used for the assay. Per the original data handling: Sequence data from immunoSEQ were junction-only and lacked quality scores; consequently, filtering differed. Clones were read by immunoSEQ multiplex PCR, and TCRdb kept only the in-frame ones, dropping some. The V and J calls and clone size are taken from that table; D and trimming were inferred from the DNA. Of more than 2 million clones in the sample, about 94% are singletons; the top ten hold approximately 1.6%.

The receptor was isolated from a man younger than 35 in good health. Some clones in this sample may be carry-over from other donors' samples. Specimen: naive CD8+ T cells from PBMCs. The gene calls are TRBV28 and TRBJ2-6; the match to TRBD1 covers 9 bases. The DNA for the CDR3 is TGTGCCAGCACCGAAACAGGGGGCTGGTTAGGGGCCAACGTCCTGACTTTC. This codes for CASTETGGWLGANVLTF.